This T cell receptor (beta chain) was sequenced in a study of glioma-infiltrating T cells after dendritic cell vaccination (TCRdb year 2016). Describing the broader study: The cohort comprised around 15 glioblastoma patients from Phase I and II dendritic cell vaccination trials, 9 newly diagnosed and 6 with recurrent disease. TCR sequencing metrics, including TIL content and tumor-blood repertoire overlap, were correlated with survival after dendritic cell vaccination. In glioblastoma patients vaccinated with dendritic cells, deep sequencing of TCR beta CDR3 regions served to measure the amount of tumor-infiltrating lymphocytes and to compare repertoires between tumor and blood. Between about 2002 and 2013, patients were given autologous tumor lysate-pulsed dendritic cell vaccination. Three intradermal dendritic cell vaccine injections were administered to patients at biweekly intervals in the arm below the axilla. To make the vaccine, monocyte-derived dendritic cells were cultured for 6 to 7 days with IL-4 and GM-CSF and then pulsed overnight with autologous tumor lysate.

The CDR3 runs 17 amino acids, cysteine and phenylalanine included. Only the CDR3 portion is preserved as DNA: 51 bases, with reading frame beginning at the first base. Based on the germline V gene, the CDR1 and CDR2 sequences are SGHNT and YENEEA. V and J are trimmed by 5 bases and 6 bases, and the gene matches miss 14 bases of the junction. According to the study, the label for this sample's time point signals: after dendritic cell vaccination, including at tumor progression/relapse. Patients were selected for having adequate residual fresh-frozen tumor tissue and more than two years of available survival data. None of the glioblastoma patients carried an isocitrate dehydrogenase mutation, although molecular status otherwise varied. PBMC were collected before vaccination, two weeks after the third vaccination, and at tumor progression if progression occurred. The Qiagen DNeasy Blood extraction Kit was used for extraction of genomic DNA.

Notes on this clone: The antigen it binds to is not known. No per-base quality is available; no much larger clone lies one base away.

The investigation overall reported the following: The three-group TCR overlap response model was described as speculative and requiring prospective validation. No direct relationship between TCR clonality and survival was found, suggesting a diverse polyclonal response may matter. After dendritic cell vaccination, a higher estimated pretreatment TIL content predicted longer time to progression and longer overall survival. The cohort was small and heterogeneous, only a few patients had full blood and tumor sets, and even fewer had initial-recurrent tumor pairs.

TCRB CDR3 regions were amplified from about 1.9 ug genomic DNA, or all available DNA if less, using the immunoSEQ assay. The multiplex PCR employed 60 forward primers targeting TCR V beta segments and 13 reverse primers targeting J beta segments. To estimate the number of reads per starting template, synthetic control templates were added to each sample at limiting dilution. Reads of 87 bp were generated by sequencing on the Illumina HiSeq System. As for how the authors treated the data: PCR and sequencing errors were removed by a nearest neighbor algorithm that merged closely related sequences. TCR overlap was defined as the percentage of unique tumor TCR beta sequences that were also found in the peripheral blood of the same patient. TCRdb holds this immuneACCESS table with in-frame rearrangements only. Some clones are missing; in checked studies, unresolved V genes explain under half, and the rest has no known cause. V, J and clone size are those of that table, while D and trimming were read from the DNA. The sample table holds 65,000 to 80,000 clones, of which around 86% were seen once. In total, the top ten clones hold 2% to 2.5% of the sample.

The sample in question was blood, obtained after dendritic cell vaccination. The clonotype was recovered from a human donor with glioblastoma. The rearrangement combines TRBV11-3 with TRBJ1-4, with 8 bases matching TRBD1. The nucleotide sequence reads TGTGCCAGCAGCCCCGGGACAGGTAGACGGAGTCATGAAAAACTGTTTTTT. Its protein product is CASSPGTGRRSHEKLFF.